The T cell receptor beta chain under discussion was sequenced for a study of beta chain features in type 1 diabetes. As every portion of the isolated RNA was reverse transcribed, the sequencing read expressed TCRB transcripts. Method: immunoSEQ multiplex PCR; TCRdb's copy keeps in-frame clones and lacks some. This sample has about 150,000 clones, with roughly 11% found just once. The authors took one heparinised blood draw, averaging around 120 mL, from each donor. Cell sorting via CD45RO/CCR7/CD25/CD127/CD95/CD27 was performed to obtain CD4+ naive, central memory, regulatory and stem cell-like memory cells. This receptor was taken from a man aged 18-30 years in good health. The sequencing sample was made of central memory CD4+ T cells from blood.

In DNA, the CDR3 is TGCGCCAGCAGTGTCCAGTCTCGCTACGACTATGGCTACACCTTC. The encoded protein is CASSVQSRYDYGYTF. The rearrangement links TRBV10-2 to TRBJ1-2; unclear D gene. Germline lookup yields CDR1 WSHSY and CDR2 SAAADI. CDR3 length equals 15 residues. V was pared by 4 bases and J by 3 bases, with 15 bases between.